These 24 T cell receptor beta chains were all obtained from the same sample, sequenced in a study of blood T cell repertoires in COVID-19. Only in-frame clones appear in the TCRdb table, and some are missing; sequencing was by immunoSEQ multiplex PCR. The data show about 70,000 clones, roughly 76% seen once. Material for sequencing was peripheral blood. These receptor sequences come from a woman between 65 and 79 years old with acute or convalescent COVID-19.

This rearrangement joins TRBV2 to TRBJ1-5; possible D gene TRBD1, 5 bases. This CDR3 is 15 amino acids long. Per germline, CDR1 SNHLY and CDR2 FYNNEI. The ends were cut back, 2 bases at V and 4 bases at J, with 12 bases in the middle. This CDR3 reads CASSERWTLNQPQHF. The CDR3 region has the DNA TGTGCCAGCAGTGAACGGTGGACACTGAATCAGCCCCAGCATTTT.

This chain connects TRBV5-1 to TRBJ2-2; 7 bases map to TRBD2. Germline loops: CDR1 SGHRS, CDR2 YFSETQ. J lost 7 bases, V lost 0 bases, and 3 bases had no gene match. This CDR3 is 14 amino acids long. The CDR3 loop is CASSLGLANGELFF. The CDR3 DNA reads as TGCGCCAGCAGCTTGGGACTAGCCAACGGGGAGCTGTTTTTT.

The J gene is TRBJ1-2, the V gene TRBV7-2; D is unresolved. Germline V CDR1 and CDR2: SGHTA, FQGNSA. V was pared by 1 base and J by 8 bases, with 11 bases between. This CDR3 region has 13 residues. The CDR3 bases are TGTGCCAGCAGCTTAGAGCGGACGGCAGGCTACACCTTC. It yields the protein CASSLERTAGYTF. Drawing the rest from reference TRBV7-2 and TRBJ1-2, the complete variable domain is GAGVSQSPSNKVTEKGKDVELRCDPISGHTALYWYRQSLGQGLEFLIYFQGNSAPDKSGLPSDRFSAERTGGSVSTLTIQRTQQEDSAVYLCASSLERTAGYTFGSGTRLTVV.

The sample holds one count of this clone. This rearrangement joins TRBV11-2 to TRBJ2-7; D unclear. Germline CDR1 and CDR2: SGHAT and FQNNGV. Trimming took 1 base from V and 0 from J, leaving 7 bases between them. CDR3 size: 14 residues. CDR3 in amino acids: CASSLGGSSYEQYF. The CDR3 nucleotides read TGTGCCAGCAGCTTAGGAGGCAGCTCCTACGAGCAGTACTTC. The whole variable domain, remainder taken from reference TRBV11-2 and TRBJ2-7, is EAGVAQSPRYKIIEKRQSVAFWCNPISGHATLYWYQQILGQGPKLLIQFQNNGVVDDSQLPKDRFSAERLKGVDSTLKIQPAKLEDSAVYLCASSLGGSSYEQYFGPGTRLTVT.

This clone was counted once. The chain links TRBV5-1 to TRBJ1-3; D is undetermined. The CDR3 has 16 residues. V was pared by 0 bases and J by 0 bases, with 10 bases between. The germline V gene encodes CDR1 SGHRS and CDR2 YFSETQ. The CDR3 region has the DNA TGCGCCAGCAGCTTGGCCGCCCGTAGCTCTGGAAACACCATATATTTT. Amino acid sequence: CASSLAARSSGNTIYF.

V is TRBV30 and J is TRBJ1-4; D remains unclear. CDR1 and CDR2 (germline): GTSNPN, SVGIG (reference sequence). The ends were cut back, 2 bases at V and 7 bases at J, with 17 bases in the middle. The CDR3 covers 15 residues. CDR3 protein: CAWSPPTTNGEKLFF. DNA of the CDR3: TGTGCCTGGAGTCCCCCGACCACTAATGGTGAAAAACTGTTTTTT.

This clone was observed a single time. The rearrangement links TRBV28 to TRBJ1-4; D is undetermined. Germline assignment: CDR1 MDHEN and CDR2 SYDVKM. The CDR3 is 15 amino acids. The V end was cut by 6 bases, the J end by 2 bases, with 13 bases between. CDR3: CASSTGTGTNEKLFF. The CDR3 DNA reads TGTGCCAGCAGCACGGGAACGGGGACTAATGAAAAACTGTTTTTT.

This clone was seen once. The chain joins TRBV19 to TRBJ2-7; no definite D call. Per germline, CDR1 LNHDA and CDR2 SQIVND (reference sequence). This CDR3 spans 13 amino acids. The V gene lost 6 bases and the J gene lost 0 bases, with 9 bases spanning the gap. The CDR3 nucleotides are TGTGCCAGTAGGGCCGGGTCCTCCTACGAGCAGTACTTC. Translation gives CASRAGSSYEQYF.

The chain recombines TRBV12-5 with TRBJ2-1; 12 positions match TRBD2. The germline V gene encodes CDR1 LGHNT and CDR2 FRNRAP. The CDR3 covers 17 residues. J gave up 7 bases and V 7 bases, and 14 bases lay outside the gene matches. Written as DNA, the CDR3 is TGTGCTAGTGCCCCCCTCCTGACTAGCGGGAGTTTGAATGAGCAGTTCTTC. This codes for CASAPLLTSGSLNEQFF. Looking up the rest from reference TRBV12-5 and TRBJ2-1 gives the full variable domain: DARVTQTPRHKVTEMGQEVTMRCQPILGHNTVFWYRQTMMQGLELLAYFRNRAPLDDSGMPKDRFSAEMPDATLATLKIQPSEPRDSAVYFCASAPLLTSGSLNEQFFGPGTRLTVL.

This sequence joins TRBV5-6 and TRBJ2-7; TRBD1 is a possible D gene (5 bases). CDR1 and CDR2 (germline): SGHDT, YYEEEE. V dropped 1 base and J dropped 4 bases, with 6 bases sitting between them. This CDR3 comprises 12 residues. CDR3 sequence: CASSLSGYEQYF. The CDR3 nucleotides read TGTGCCAGCAGCTTGTCAGGGTACGAGCAGTACTTC. Supplemented by reference TRBV5-6 and TRBJ2-7, the full variable domain reads DAGVTQSPTHLIKTRGQQVTLRCSPKSGHDTVSWYQQALGQGPQFIFQYYEEEERQRGNFPDRFSGHQFPNYSSELNVNALLLGDSALYLCASSLSGYEQYFGPGTRLTVT.

The V gene is TRBV2, the J gene TRBJ2-2; 7 positions agree with TRBD2. The CDR3 runs 15 residues. Germline V gene sequence: CDR1 SNHLY, CDR2 FYNNEI. J gave up 2 bases and V 7 bases, and 7 bases lay outside the gene matches. As DNA, the CDR3 is TGTGCCAGCAAGGCTAGCGGTATAAACACCGGGGAGCTGTTTTTT. Its protein is CASKASGINTGELFF.

The chain carries TRBV7-3 and TRBJ2-1, with TRBD2 matching over 14 bases. Looked up from germline, CDR1 is SGHTA and CDR2 is FQGTGA. The ends lost 1 base at V and 8 bases at J; junction bases unmatched: 10. The CDR3 extends over 18 amino acids. CDR3 loop: CASSLNPTTSGRADEQFF. The CDR3 nucleotides read TGTGCCAGCAGCTTAAACCCGACGACTAGCGGGAGGGCGGATGAGCAGTTCTTC.

V gene TRBV6-6 combines with J gene TRBJ2-7, with 10 bases lining up with TRBD2. CDR3 length equals 15 residues. V lost 8 bases and J lost 6; bases outside the gene matches: 13. In germline, CDR1 is MNHNY, CDR2 SVGAGI (reference sequence). The CDR3 nucleotides are TGTGCCAGCGGGGGGGCAGCGGGAGGGCCGGCCGAGCAGTACTTC. This translates into CASGGAAGGPAEQYF.

V is TRBV6-5 and J is TRBJ2-7; no firm D call. CDR1 and CDR2 from the germline V gene are MNHEY and SVGAGI. Between the trimmed V and J ends, which lost 8 bases and 3 bases, there was a span of 5 bases. The CDR3 is made up of 10 amino acids. In DNA, the CDR3 is TGTGCCAGCGGCAGCTACGAGCAGTACTTC. It is translated as CASGSYEQYF.

The chain has TRBV6-6 and TRBJ1-5; 7 nucleotides match TRBD1. Germline V gene sequence: CDR1 MNHNY, CDR2 SVGAGI (reference sequence). This CDR3 is 14 amino acids long. J lost 7 bases, V lost 6 bases, and 9 bases had no gene match. This CDR3 is CASSRTGEHQPQHF. In nucleotides, the CDR3 is TGTGCCAGCAGCCGGACAGGCGAGCACCAGCCCCAGCATTTT.

V usage is TRBV7-9 and J usage is TRBJ2-1, with a weak D call TRBD1 (6 bases). Germline assignment: CDR1 SEHNR and CDR2 FQNEAQ (reference sequence). This CDR3 spans 15 amino acids. The V gene lost 8 bases and the J gene lost 4 bases, with 18 bases spanning the gap. In DNA, the CDR3 is TGTGCCAGCGCGTTTGGGGACATCCCGTACAATGAGCAGTTCTTC. It yields the protein CASAFGDIPYNEQFF.

As for this clone: Other DNA sequences in this sample translate to the same CDR3. This chain joins TRBV6-5 and TRBJ1-5; 7 bases line up with TRBD1. V was clipped by 6 bases and J by 7 bases; unmatched bases: 6. Per the germline V gene, CDR1 is MNHEY and CDR2 is SVGAGI. This CDR3 spans 13 amino acids. This chain's CDR3 is CASSRQGGQPQHF. The DNA for the CDR3 is TGTGCCAGCAGCCGACAGGGTGGGCAGCCCCAGCATTTT.

The chain combines TRBV27 with TRBJ2-7; 12 bases fit TRBD2. The CDR3 is 16 amino acids. From germline, CDR1 is MNHEY and CDR2 SMNVEV (reference sequence). Trimming took 5 bases from V and 4 from J; bases not matched to a gene: 9. The CDR3 DNA follows: TGTGCCAGCAGTAGGACTAGCGGGATTGGGGGGTACGAGCAGTACTTC. Translation gives CASSRTSGIGGYEQYF.

The rearrangement links TRBV4-1 to TRBJ1-1; D is unclear. Germline loops: CDR1 MGHRA, CDR2 YSYEKL. This CDR3 comprises 15 residues. Trimming shortened V by 6 bases and J by 2 bases, and 16 bases separated the two germline ends. The CDR3 region is CASRQIPYSNTEAFF. The DNA for the CDR3 is TGCGCCAGCAGGCAAATCCCCTATAGTAACACTGAAGCTTTCTTT.

The V gene is TRBV12-3 or TRBV12-4, the J gene TRBJ1-1, with 7 bases matching TRBD1. Losses at the gene ends were 6 bases for V and 3 bases for J; bases not matched to a gene: 4. The CDR3 extends over 13 amino acids. The chain's CDR3 is CASSPTGDTEAFF. CDR3 nucleotide sequence: TGTGCCAGCAGCCCCACAGGGGACACTGAAGCTTTCTTT.

This clone has a handful of counts. This rearrangement joins TRBV5-4 to TRBJ2-7; no clear D gene. The V end lost 9 bases, the J end lost 5 bases, and 6 bases lay between the germline ends. This CDR3 contains 9 residues. CDR1 is SGHNT and CDR2 is YYREEE in the germline V gene (reference sequence). In DNA form, the CDR3 reads TGTGCCACCACTAACGAGCAGTACTTC. It codes for CATTNEQYF.

The J gene is TRBJ2-7, the V gene TRBV28; 13 bases fit TRBD2. CDR3 size: 15 residues. J was trimmed by 4 bases and V by 5 bases; bases with no gene match: 5. Germline-derived CDR1 and CDR2 are MDHEN and SYDVKM. The CDR3, as DNA: TGTGCCAGCAGTCCACGGACTAGCGGGAGATACGAGCAGTACTTC. Its protein product is CASSPRTSGRYEQYF.

The rearrangement uses TRBV5-1 and TRBJ2-7; 8 positions agree with TRBD2. With V trimmed by 0 bases and J by 5 bases, 4 bases remained unmatched. The CDR3 length is 14 residues. Germline CDR1 is SGHRS and CDR2 is YFSETQ. In DNA form, the CDR3 reads TGCGCCAGCAGCTTGGCTACTAGCGGTAACGAGCAGTACTTC. This encodes CASSLATSGNEQYF.

The V and J genes are TRBV2 and TRBJ2-5; 9 bases match TRBD1. J lost 5 bases, V lost 7 bases, and 11 bases had no gene match. Per germline, CDR1 SNHLY and CDR2 FYNNEI. The CDR3 covers 15 residues. The CDR3 is CASTTTGGVWETQYF. CDR3 in DNA: TGTGCCAGCACCACCACAGGGGGCGTATGGGAGACCCAGTACTTC.